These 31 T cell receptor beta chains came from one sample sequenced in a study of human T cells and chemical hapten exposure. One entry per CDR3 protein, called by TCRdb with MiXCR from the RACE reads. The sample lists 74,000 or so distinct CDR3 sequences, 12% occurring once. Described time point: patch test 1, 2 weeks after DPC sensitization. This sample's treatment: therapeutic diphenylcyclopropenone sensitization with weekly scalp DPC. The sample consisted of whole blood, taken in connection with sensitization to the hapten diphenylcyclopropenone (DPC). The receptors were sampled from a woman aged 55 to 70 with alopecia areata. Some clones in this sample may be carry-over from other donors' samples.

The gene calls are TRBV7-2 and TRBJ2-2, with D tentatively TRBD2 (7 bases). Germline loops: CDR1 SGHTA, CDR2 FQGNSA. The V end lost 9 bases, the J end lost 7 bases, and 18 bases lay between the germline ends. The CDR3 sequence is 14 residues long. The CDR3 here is CARQRGGQDGELFF. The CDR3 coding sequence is TGTGCCAGACAGAGGGGGGGCCAGGACGGGGAGCTGTTTTTT.

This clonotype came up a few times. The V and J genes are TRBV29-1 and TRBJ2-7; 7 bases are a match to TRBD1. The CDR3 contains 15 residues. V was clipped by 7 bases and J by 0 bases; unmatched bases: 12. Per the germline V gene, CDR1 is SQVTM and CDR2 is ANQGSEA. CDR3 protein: CSAGGLGQDSYEQYF. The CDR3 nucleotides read TGCAGCGCTGGGGGTCTCGGACAGGACTCCTACGAGCAGTACTTC.

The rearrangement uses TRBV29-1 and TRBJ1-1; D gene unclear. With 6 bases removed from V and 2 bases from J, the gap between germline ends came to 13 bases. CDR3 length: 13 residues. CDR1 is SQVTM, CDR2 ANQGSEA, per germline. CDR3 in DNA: TGCAGCGTAAAGGAATACATAAACACTGAAGCTTTCTTT. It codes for CSVKEYINTEAFF.

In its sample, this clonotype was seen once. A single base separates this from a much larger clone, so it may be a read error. The DNA of the CDR3 is TGTGCCAGCACCACAAGGACAGGAAGTATCCCTGGAAACACCATATATTTT. Translating gives CASTTRTGSIPGNTIYF. The V and J genes are TRBV18 and TRBJ1-3; TRBD1 matches 7 bases. CDR3 size: 17 residues. Trimming at V came to 8 bases and at J to 2 bases, leaving 15 bases not matched to a gene. The germline gives CDR1 KGHSH, CDR2 LQKENI.

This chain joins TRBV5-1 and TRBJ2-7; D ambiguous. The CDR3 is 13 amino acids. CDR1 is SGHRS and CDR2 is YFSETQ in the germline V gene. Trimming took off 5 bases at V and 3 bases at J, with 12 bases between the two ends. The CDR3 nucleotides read TGCGCCAGCAGTGTCCGGATTGACTACGAGCAGTACTTC. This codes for CASSVRIDYEQYF. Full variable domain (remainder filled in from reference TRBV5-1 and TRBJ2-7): KAGVTQTPRYLIKTRGQQVTLSCSPISGHRSVSWYQQTPGQGLQFLFEYFSETQRNKGNFPGRFSGRQFSNSRSEMNVSTLELGDSALYLCASSVRIDYEQYFGPGTRLTVT.

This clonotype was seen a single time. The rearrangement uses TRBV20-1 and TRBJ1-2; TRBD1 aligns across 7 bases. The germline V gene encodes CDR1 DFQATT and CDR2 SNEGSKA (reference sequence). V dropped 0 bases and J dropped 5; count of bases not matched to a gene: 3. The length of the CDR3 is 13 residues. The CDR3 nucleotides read TGCAGTGCTAGAGACCGGGACAGATATGGCTACACCTTC. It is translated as CSARDRDRYGYTF.

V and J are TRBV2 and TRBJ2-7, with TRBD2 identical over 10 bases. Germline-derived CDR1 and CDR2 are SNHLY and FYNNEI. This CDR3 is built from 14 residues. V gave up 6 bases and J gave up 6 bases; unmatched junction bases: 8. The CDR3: CASRLVLAGVEQYF. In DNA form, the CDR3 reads TGTGCCAGCAGGCTCGTGCTAGCGGGGGTCGAGCAGTACTTC.

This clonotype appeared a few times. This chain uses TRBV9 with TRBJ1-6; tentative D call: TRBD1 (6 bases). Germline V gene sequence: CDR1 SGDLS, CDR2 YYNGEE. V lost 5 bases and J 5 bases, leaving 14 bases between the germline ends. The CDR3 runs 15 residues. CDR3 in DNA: TGTGCCAGCAGTGCGGCGGACAGTAATAATTCACCCCTCCACTTT. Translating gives CASSAADSNNSPLHF.

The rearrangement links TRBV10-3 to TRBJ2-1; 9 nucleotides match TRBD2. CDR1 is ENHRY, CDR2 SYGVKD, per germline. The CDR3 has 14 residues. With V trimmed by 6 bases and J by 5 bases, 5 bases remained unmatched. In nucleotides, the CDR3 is TGTGCCATCAGAACCGGGACTAGCAACAATGAGCAGTTCTTC. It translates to CAIRTGTSNNEQFF.

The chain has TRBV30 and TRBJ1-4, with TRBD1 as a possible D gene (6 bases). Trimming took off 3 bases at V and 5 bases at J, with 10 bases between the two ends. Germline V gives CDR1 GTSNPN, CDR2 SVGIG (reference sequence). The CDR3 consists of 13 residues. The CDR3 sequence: CAWSPTGNEKLFF. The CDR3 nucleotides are TGTGCCTGGAGCCCGACAGGAAATGAAAAACTGTTTTTT.

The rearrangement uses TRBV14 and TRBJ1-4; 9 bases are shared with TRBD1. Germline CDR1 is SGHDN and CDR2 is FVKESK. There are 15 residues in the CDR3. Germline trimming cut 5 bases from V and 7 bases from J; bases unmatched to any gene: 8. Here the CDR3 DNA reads TGTGCCAGCAGCGGACGGACAGGGGCGCGTGAAAAACTGTTTTTT. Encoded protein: CASSGRTGAREKLFF. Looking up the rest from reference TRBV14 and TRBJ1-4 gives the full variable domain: EAGVTQFPSHSVIEKGQTVTLRCDPISGHDNLYWYRRVMGKEIKFLLHFVKESKQDESGMPNNRFLAERTGGTYSTLKVQPAELEDSGVYFCASSGRTGAREKLFFGSGTQLSVL.

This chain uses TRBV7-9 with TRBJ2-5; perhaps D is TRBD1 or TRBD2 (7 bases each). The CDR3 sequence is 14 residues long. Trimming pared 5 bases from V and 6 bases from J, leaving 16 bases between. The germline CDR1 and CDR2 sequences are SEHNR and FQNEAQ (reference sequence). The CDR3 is CASSPSGGGKTQYF. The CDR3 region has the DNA TGTGCCAGCAGCCCCTCAGGGGGGGGAAAGACCCAGTACTTC.

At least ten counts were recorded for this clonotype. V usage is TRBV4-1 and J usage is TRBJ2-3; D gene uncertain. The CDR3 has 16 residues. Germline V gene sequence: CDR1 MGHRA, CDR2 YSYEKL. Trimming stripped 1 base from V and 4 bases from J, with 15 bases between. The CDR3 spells CASSQGDPWGPDTQYF. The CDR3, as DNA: TGCGCCAGCAGCCAAGGAGACCCCTGGGGTCCAGATACGCAGTATTTT.

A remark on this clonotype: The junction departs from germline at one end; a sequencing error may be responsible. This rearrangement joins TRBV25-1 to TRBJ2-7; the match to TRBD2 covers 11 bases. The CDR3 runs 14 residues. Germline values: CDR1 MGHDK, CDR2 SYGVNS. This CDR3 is CASSEPGTSGLLGF. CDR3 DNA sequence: TGTGCCAGCAGTGAGCCCGGGACTAGCGGCCTCTTAGGCTTC.

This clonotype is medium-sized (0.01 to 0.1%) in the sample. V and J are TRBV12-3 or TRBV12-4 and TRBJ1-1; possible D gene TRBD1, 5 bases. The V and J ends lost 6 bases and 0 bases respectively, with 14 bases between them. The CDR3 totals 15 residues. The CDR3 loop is CASSYRREMNTEAFF. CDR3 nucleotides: TGTGCCAGCAGCTACAGGAGGGAGATGAACACTGAAGCTTTCTTT.

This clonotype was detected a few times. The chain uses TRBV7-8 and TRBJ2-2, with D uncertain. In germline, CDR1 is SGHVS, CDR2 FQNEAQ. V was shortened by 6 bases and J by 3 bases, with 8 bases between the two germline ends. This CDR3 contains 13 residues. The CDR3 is CASRVADTGELFF. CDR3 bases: TGTGCCAGCAGAGTCGCCGACACCGGGGAGCTGTTTTTT.

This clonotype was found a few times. CDR3 DNA: TGCAGCGTTGGGGCAGGGGGGACCACAGATACGCAGTATTTT. Translation: CSVGAGGTTDTQYF. The chain uses TRBV29-1 and TRBJ2-3, with D possibly TRBD1 on 7 matching bases. This CDR3 contains 14 residues. The germline V gene has CDR1 SQVTM and CDR2 ANQGSEA. Trimming took off 4 bases at V and 2 bases at J, with 13 bases between the two ends.

The chain's CDR3 is CASSVEGLQFF. CDR3 DNA sequence: TGTGCCAGCAGTGTTGAGGGGCTTCAGTTCTTC. The chain employs TRBV2 and TRBJ2-1, with D possibly called TRBD1 or TRBD2 (5 bases each). The CDR3 runs to 11 residues. The germline V gene has CDR1 SNHLY and CDR2 FYNNEI. Trimming stripped 4 bases from V and 13 bases from J, with 11 bases between.

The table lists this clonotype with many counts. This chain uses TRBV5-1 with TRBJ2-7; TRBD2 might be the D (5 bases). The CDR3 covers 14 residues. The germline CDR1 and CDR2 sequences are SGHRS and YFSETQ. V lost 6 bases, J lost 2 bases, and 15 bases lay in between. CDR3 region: CASKFGVGTYEQYF. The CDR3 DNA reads TGCGCCAGCAAATTCGGGGTCGGCACCTACGAGCAGTACTTC.

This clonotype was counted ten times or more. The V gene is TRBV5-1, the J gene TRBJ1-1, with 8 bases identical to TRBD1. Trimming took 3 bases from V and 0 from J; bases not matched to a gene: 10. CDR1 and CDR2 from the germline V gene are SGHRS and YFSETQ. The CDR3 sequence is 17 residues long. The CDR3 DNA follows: TGCGCCAGCAGCTCGACAGGGGCCGTCGCAATGAACACTGAAGCTTTCTTT. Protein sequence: CASSSTGAVAMNTEAFF.

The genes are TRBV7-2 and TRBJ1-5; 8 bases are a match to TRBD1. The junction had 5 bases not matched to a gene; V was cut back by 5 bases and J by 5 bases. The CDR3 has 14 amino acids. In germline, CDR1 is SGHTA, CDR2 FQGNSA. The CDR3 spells CASSPGQVDQPQHF. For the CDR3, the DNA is TGTGCCAGCAGCCCGGGACAGGTTGATCAGCCCCAGCATTTT.

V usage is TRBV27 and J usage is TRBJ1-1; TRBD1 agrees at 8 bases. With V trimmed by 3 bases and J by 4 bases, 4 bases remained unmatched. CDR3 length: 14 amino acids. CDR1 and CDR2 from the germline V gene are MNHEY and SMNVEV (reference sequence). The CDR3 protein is CASSFQGAGTEAFF. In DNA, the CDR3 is TGTGCCAGCAGTTTCCAGGGGGCGGGCACTGAAGCTTTCTTT.

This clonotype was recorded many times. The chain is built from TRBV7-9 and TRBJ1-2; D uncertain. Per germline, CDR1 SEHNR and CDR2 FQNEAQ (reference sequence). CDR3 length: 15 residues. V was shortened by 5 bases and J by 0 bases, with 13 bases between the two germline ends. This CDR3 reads CASSLVQTSNYGYTF. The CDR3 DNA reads TGTGCCAGCAGCCTGGTTCAGACATCTAACTATGGCTACACCTTC.

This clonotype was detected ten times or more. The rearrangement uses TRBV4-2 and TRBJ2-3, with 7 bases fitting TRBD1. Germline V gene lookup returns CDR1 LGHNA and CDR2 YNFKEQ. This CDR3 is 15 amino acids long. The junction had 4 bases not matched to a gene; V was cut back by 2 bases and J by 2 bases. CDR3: CASSQRQGYTDTQYF. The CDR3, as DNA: TGTGCCAGCAGCCAAAGACAGGGTTACACAGATACGCAGTATTTT.

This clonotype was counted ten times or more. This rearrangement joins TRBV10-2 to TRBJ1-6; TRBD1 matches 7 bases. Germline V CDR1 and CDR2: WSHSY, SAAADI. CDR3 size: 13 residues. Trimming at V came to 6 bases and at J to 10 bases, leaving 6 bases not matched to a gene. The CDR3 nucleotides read TGCGCCAGCAGCCCAGGGGGGAGGTCACCCCTCCACTTT. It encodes CASSPGGRSPLHF.

The CDR3 sequence is CASSRPTENTEAFF. In DNA, the CDR3 is TGTGCCAGCTCACGCCCAACAGAGAACACTGAAGCTTTCTTT. The V call is TRBV18, the J call TRBJ1-1; unclear D gene. Trimming cost V 4 bases and J 1 base, with 10 bases left between them. Germline CDR1 KGHSH, CDR2 LQKENI. The CDR3 length is 14 residues.

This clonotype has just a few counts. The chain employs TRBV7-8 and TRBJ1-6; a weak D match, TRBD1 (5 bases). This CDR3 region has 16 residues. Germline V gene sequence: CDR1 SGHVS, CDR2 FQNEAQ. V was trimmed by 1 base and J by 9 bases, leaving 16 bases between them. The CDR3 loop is CASSLELTGDGSPLHF. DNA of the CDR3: TGTGCCAGCAGCTTAGAGCTTACAGGAGACGGTTCACCCCTCCACTTT.

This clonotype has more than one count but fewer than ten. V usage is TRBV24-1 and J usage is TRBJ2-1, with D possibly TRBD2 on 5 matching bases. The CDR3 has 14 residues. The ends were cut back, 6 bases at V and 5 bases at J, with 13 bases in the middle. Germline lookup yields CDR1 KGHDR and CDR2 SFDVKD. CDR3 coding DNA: TGTGCCACCAGTACGCCGGGGTTGAACAATGAGCAGTTCTTC. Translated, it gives CATSTPGLNNEQFF.

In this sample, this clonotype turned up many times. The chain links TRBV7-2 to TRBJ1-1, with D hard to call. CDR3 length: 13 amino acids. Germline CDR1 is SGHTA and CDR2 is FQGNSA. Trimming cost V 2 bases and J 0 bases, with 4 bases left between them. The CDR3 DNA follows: TGTGCCAGCAGCTTAATTCTGAACACTGAAGCTTTCTTT. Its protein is CASSLILNTEAFF.

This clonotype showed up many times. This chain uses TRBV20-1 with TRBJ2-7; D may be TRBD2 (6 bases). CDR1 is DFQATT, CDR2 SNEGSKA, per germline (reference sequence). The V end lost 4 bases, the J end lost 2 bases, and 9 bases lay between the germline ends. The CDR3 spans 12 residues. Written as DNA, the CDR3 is TGCAGTGCTAAAAGACTAGCCTACGAGCAGTACTTC. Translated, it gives CSAKRLAYEQYF.

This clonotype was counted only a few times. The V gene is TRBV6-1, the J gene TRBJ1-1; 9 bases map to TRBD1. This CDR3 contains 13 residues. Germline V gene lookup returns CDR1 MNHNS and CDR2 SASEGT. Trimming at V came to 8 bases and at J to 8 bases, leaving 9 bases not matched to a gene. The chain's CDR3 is CASVQGAFREAFF. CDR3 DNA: TGTGCCAGCGTACAGGGGGCCTTTAGGGAAGCTTTCTTT.